A few counts support the clone carrying this TCR beta chain. This sample is drawn from a study of lymphopenia after photon versus proton radiotherapy. Method: immunoSEQ multiplex PCR; TCRdb's copy keeps in-frame clones and lacks some. This table holds 35,000 to 45,000 clones, about 85% found once. V dropped 5 bases and J dropped 2 bases, with 6 bases sitting between them. CDR1 is LGHNA and CDR2 is YNFKEQ in the germline V gene. This CDR3 comprises 12 residues. Here the sequenced sample was peripheral blood, taken from a patient treated with photon-based radiotherapy. This chain connects TRBV4-2 to TRBJ1-2; no clear D. The sequence was obtained from a man in his fifties with gastric cancer. The CDR3 reads CASSLENYGYTF. CDR3 DNA sequence: TGTGCCAGCAGCTTAGAGAACTATGGCTACACCTTC.